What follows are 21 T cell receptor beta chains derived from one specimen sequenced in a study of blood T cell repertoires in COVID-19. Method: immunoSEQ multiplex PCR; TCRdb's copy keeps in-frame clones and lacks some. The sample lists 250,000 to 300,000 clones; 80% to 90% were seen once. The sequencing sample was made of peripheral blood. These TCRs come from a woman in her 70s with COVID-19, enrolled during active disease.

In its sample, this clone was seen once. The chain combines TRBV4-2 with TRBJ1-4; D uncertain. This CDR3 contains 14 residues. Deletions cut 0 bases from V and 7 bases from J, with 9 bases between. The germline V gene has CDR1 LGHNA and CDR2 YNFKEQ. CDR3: CASSQDRLAEKLFF. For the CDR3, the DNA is TGTGCCAGCAGCCAAGACAGGTTGGCTGAAAAACTGTTTTTT.

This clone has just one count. CDR3 protein: CASRPGQGGVEQYF. For the CDR3, the DNA is TGTGCCAGCAGACCCGGACAGGGTGGTGTCGAGCAGTACTTC. The chain carries TRBV11-3 and TRBJ2-7, with 8 bases identical to TRBD1. V trimming: 6 bases; J trimming: 6 bases; junction bases outside the gene matches: 10. Germline CDR1 reads SGHNT; CDR2 reads YENEEA. This CDR3 comprises 14 residues.

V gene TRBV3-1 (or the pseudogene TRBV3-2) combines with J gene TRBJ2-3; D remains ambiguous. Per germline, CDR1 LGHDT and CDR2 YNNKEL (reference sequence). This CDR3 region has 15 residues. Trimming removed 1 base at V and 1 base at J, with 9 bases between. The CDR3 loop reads CASSQGIIGTDTQYF. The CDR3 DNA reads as TGTGCCAGCAGCCAAGGAATAATAGGCACAGATACGCAGTATTTT.

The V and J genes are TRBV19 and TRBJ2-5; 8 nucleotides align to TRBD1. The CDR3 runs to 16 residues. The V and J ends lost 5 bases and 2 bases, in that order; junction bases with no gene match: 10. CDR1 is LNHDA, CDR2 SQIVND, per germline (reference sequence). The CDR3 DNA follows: TGTGCCAGTAGTGCCAGACAGGGGAGAGGGCAAGAGACCCAGTACTTC. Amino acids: CASSARQGRGQETQYF. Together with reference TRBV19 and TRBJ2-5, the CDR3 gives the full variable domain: DGGITQSPKYLFRKEGQNVTLSCEQNLNHDAMYWYRQDPGQGLRLIYYSQIVNDFQKGDIAEGYSVSREKKESFPLTVTSAQKNPTAFYLCASSARQGRGQETQYFGPGTRLLVL.

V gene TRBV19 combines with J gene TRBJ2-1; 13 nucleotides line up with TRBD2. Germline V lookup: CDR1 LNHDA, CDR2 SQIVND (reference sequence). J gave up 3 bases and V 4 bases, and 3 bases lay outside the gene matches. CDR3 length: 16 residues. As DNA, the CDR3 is TGTGCCAGTAGTAGGACTAGCGGGAGCCACTACAATGAGCAGTTCTTC. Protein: CASSRTSGSHYNEQFF.

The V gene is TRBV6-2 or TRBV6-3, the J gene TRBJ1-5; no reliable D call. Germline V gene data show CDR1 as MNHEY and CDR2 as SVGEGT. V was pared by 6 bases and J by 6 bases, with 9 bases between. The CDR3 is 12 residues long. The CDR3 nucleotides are TGTGCCAGCAGCCTTGGAGCTCAGCCCCAGCATTTT. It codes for CASSLGAQPQHF.

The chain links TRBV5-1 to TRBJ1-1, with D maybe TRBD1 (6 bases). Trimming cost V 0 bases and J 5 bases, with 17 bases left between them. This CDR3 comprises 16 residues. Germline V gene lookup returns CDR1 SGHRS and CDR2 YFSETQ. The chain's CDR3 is CASSLGVGRGRTEAFF. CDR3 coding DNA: TGCGCCAGCAGCTTGGGGGTCGGCAGGGGAAGGACTGAAGCTTTCTTT.

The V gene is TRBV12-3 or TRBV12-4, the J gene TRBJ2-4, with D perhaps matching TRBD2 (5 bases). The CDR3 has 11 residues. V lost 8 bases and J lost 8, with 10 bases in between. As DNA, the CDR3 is TGTGCCAGCGGGAGTTGGGACATTCAGTACTTC. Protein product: CASGSWDIQYF.

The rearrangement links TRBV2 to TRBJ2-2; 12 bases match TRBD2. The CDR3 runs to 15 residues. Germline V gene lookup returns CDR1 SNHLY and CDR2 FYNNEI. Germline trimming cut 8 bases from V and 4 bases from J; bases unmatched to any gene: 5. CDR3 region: CASGSGLAGTGELFF. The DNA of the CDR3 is TGTGCCAGCGGTTCGGGACTAGCGGGCACCGGGGAGCTGTTTTTT.

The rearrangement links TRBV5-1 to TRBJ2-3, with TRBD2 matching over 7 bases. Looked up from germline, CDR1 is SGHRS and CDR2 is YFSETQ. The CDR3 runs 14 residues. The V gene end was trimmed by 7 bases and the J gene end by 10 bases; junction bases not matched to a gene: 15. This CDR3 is CASGGGVPLRAQYF. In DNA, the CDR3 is TGCGCCAGCGGGGGGGGAGTACCCTTAAGGGCGCAGTATTTT.

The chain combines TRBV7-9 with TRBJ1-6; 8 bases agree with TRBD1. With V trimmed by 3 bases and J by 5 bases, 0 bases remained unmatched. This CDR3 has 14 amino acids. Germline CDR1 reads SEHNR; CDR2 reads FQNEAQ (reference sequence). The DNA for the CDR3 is TGTGCCAGCAGCTTGGACAGGGATAATTCACCCCTCCACTTT. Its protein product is CASSLDRDNSPLHF.

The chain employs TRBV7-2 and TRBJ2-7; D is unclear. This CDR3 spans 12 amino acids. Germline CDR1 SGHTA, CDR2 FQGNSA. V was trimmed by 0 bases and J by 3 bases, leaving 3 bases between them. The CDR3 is CASSLANYEQYF. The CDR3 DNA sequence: TGTGCCAGCAGCTTAGCCAACTACGAGCAGTACTTC.

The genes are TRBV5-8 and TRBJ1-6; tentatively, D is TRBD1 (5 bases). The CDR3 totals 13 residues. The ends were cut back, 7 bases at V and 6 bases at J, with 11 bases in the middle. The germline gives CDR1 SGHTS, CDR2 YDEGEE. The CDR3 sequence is CASGAGLNSPLHF. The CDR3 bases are TGTGCCAGCGGGGCAGGGCTTAATTCACCCCTCCACTTT. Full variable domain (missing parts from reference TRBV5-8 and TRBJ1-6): EAGVTQSPTHLIKTRGQQATLRCSPISGHTSVYWYQQALGLGLQFLLWYDEGEERNRGNFPPRFSGRQFPNYSSELNVNALELEDSALYLCASGAGLNSPLHFGNGTRLTVT.

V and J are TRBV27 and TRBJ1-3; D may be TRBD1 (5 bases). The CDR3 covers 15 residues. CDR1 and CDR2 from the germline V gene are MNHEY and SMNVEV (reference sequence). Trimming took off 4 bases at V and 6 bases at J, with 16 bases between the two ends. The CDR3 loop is CASSSVTEPLNTIYF. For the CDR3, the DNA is TGTGCCAGCAGTTCCGTGACAGAACCCTTAAACACCATATATTTT.

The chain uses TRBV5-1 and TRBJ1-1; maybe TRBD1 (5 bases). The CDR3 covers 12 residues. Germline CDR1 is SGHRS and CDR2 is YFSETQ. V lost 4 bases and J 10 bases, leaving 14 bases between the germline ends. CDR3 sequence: CASSNDRLGAFF. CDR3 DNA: TGCGCCAGCAGCAACGACAGACTCGGAGCTTTCTTT.

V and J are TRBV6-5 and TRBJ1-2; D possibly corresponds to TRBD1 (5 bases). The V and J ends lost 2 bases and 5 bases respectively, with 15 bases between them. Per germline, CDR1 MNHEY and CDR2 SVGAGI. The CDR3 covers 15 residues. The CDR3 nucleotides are TGTGCCAGCAGTTACGACGGGAGGCAGGGTTATGGCTACACCTTC. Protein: CASSYDGRQGYGYTF.

Written as DNA, the CDR3 is TGTGCCAGCAGCCCGGCGCTTGCGGGACGGAACGAGCAGTACTTC. This sequence encodes CASSPALAGRNEQYF. The chain joins TRBV14 to TRBJ2-7; D may be TRBD2 (6 bases). The V end was cut by 4 bases, the J end by 5 bases, with 18 bases between. Germline-derived CDR1 and CDR2 are SGHDN and FVKESK. CDR3 length: 15 residues. The whole variable domain, remainder taken from reference TRBV14 and TRBJ2-7, is EAGVTQFPSHSVIEKGQTVTLRCDPISGHDNLYWYRRVMGKEIKFLLHFVKESKQDESGMPNNRFLAERTGGTYSTLKVQPAELEDSGVYFCASSPALAGRNEQYFGPGTRLTVT.

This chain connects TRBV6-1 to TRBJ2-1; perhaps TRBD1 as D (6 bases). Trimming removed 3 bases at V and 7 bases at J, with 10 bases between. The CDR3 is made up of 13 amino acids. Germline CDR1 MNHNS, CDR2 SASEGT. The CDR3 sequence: CASSDRGSNEQFF. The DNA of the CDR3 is TGTGCCAGCAGTGACAGGGGTTCGAATGAGCAGTTCTTC.

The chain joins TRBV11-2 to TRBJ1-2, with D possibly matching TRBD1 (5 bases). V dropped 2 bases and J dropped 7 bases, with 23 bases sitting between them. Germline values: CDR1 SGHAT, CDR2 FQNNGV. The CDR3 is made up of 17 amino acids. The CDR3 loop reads CASSLWGEPGRPGGYTF. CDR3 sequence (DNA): TGTGCCAGCAGCTTATGGGGCGAGCCAGGTCGTCCGGGTGGCTACACCTTC.

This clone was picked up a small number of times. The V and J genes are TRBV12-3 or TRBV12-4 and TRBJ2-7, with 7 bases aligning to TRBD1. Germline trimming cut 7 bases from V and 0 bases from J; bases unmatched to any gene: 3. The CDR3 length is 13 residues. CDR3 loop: CASKQGISYEQYF. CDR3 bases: TGTGCCAGCAAACAGGGGATCTCCTACGAGCAGTACTTC.

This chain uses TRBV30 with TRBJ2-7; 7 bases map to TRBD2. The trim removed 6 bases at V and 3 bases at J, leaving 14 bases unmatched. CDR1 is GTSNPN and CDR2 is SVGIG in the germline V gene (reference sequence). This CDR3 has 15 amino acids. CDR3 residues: CACDVAAGVDYEQYF. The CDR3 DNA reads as TGTGCCTGCGATGTGGCGGCGGGAGTAGACTACGAGCAGTACTTC.